This T cell receptor beta chain comes out of a study of T-cell reconstitution after alpha-beta-depleted transplantation in children. TCRbeta library construction was performed incorporating unique molecular identifiers. TCRdb independently ran MiXCR on the PCR reads; one entry per CDR3 protein. Counted here are some 600,000 distinct CDR3 sequences, 10% to 15% occurring once; the ten biggest clones make up 2.2%. V dropped 1 base and J dropped 7; count of bases not matched to a gene: 10. CDR3 length equals 16 residues. Germline V gene sequence: CDR1 SGHTA, CDR2 FQGNSA. The sample holds many counts of this clonotype. As yet, its antigen is unknown. Whole-study results and caveats: T-cell counts and diversity were attributed mostly to newly produced T cells one year after transplant. Where alpha-beta T cells came from about two months after transplant was reportedly several hundred expanded graft clones.

The rearrangement uses TRBV7-2 and TRBJ2-7; 10 nucleotides align to TRBD2. This receptor was obtained from a male patient between 5 and 17 years old who had a stem cell transplant for acute myeloid leukemia, so the T cells may come from the graft donor. The sample consisted of PBMCs, mostly from graft donor cells, taken 360 days after TCRalphabeta/CD19-depleted stem cell transplant. CDR3 nucleotide sequence: TGTGCCAGCAGCTTAGTATCGCTAGCGGGAGTGAGAGAGCAGTACTTC. Translated, it gives CASSLVSLAGVREQYF.